The rows below give T cell receptor beta chains drawn from one sample of a study of T cells in Graves' hyperthyroidism and ophthalmopathy. TCRdb used MiXCR to reprocess the multiplex PCR reads, holding one entry per CDR3 protein. This table has roughly 290,000 distinct CDR3 sequences, 12% to 15% appearing once. Sequencing was done on a sample of blood. These receptors were obtained from a woman in her forties with Graves' hyperthyroidism. Each CDR3 is given with its conserved first and last residue. Each record gives: D gene, clone size, V gene, J gene, CDR3 DNA, CDR3 protein. D genes are given only for firm matches. Part of the rows lack a size; the others show once, few, many or a class for expanded clones.

-	few	TRBV4-1	TRBJ2-3	TGCGCCAGCAGCCAGGACTACCTGAGTACGCAGTATTTT	CASSQDYLSTQYF
TRBD2	many	TRBV6-1	TRBJ2-1	TGTGCCAGCACCATCGCTAGCGGGAGGGCAGACAATGAGCAGTTCTTC	CASTIASGRADNEQFF
TRBD2	many	TRBV28	TRBJ2-2	TGTGCCAGCAGGAAGACTAGCGGGAACGCCGGGGAGCTGTTTTTT	CASRKTSGNAGELFF
-	few	TRBV10-1	TRBJ2-3	TGCGCCAGCAGTTCTACCCCGGAGGGCACAGATACGCAGTATTTT	CASSSTPEGTDTQYF
-	few	TRBV20-1	TRBJ2-1	TGCAGCGCTAGAGACACTAGCCGGAGCTCCTACAATGAGCAGTTCTTC	CSARDTSRSSYNEQFF
-	many	TRBV19	TRBJ1-1	TGTGCCAGTAGTATTGTAACGGCAAACACTGAAGCTTTCTTT	CASSIVTANTEAFF
TRBD2	few	TRBV7-6	TRBJ2-7	TGTGCCAGCAGCTTATATGCTAGCGGGAACTACGAGCAGTACTTC	CASSLYASGNYEQYF
-	many	TRBV2	TRBJ1-4	TGTGCCAGCAGTGAAAGAGATCAAAAACTGTTTTTT	CASSERDQKLFF
-	many	TRBV7-8	TRBJ1-5	TGTGCCAGCAGCCTGGTCGGACGGAGCAATCAGCCCCAGCATTTT	CASSLVGRSNQPQHF
TRBD2	many	TRBV5-1	TRBJ2-1	TGCGCCAGCAGCTTGGTTGGACTAGAGGGAAATGAGCAGTTCTTC	CASSLVGLEGNEQFF
TRBD2	few	TRBV7-9	TRBJ2-1	TGTGCCAGCAGCTTGACTAGCGGGAGGGATGAGCAGTTCTTC	CASSLTSGRDEQFF
-	many	TRBV10-3	TRBJ2-5	TGTGCCATCAGTGATGGGAGAGAGACCCAGTACTTC	CAISDGRETQYF
-	-	TRBV28	TRBJ2-7	TGTGCCAGCAGCTCTTACGAGGACTCCTACGAGCAGTACTTC	CASSSYEDSYEQYF
-	many	TRBV12-3/TRBV12-4	TRBJ2-7	TGTGCCAGCAGTTTACAGGGCGCGCACGAGCAGTACTTC	CASSLQGAHEQYF
-	many	TRBV9	TRBJ1-2	TGTGCCAGCAGCGGGTACAGGGCCTCTAACTATGGCTACACCTTC	CASSGYRASNYGYTF
-	many	TRBV27	TRBJ1-1	TGTGCCAGCAGTGCGACCGTGAACACTGAAGCTTTCTTT	CASSATVNTEAFF
TRBD1	many	TRBV5-5	TRBJ2-7	TGTGCCAGCAGCGAAGAGCCGGGACAGGGCTACTACGAGCAGTACTTC	CASSEEPGQGYYEQYF
TRBD1	many	TRBV28	TRBJ2-7	TGTGCCAGCAGGACCGGACAGGGGGCGCAACAGCAGTACTTC	CASRTGQGAQQQYF
-	many	TRBV5-6	TRBJ1-3	TGTGCCAGCAGCTCCTACAGGATGAGTGGCTCTGGAAACACCATATATTTT	CASSSYRMSGSGNTIYF
TRBD1	many	TRBV6-1	TRBJ2-5	TGTGCCAGCAGTACAGGGGGCTGGGAGACCCAGTACTTC	CASSTGGWETQYF
-	many	TRBV2	TRBJ2-5	TGTGCCAGCGGGGGGGCAGAGGGGTACCAAGAGACCCAGTACTTC	CASGGAEGYQETQYF
-	few	TRBV18	TRBJ2-3	TGTGCCAGCTCCCTTGAAGGGGCAGATACGCAGTATTTT	CASSLEGADTQYF